This T cell receptor beta chain is drawn from a study of control samples from healthy donors and cancer patients. Sequenced by immunoSEQ multiplex PCR; TCRdb stores in-frame clones only, minus some. This table holds approximately 150,000 clones, about 94% found once. Germline loops: CDR1 MNHEY, CDR2 SVGAGI. The CDR3 totals 14 residues. Trimming took 5 bases from V and 5 from J; bases not matched to a gene: 8. This sequence originates from a woman aged 25 to 39 in good health. The chain links TRBV6-5 to TRBJ2-7; 8 bases agree with TRBD1. Material for sequencing was blood. The CDR3 region has the DNA TGTGCCAGCAGTCGGGACAGGAACAATCACGAGCAGTACTTC. The encoded protein is CASSRDRNNHEQYF.